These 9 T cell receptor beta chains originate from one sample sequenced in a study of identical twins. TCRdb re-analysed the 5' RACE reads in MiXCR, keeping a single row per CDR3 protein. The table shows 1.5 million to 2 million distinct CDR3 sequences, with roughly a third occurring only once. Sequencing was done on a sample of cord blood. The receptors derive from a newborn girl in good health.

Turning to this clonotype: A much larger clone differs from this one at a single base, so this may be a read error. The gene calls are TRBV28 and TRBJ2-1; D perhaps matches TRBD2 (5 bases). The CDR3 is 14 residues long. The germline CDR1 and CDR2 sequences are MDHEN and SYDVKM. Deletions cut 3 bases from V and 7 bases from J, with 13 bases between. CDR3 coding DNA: TGTGCCAGCAGTTTGAGAGGGAGTTGGAATGAGCAGTTCTTC. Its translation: CASSLRGSWNEQFF.

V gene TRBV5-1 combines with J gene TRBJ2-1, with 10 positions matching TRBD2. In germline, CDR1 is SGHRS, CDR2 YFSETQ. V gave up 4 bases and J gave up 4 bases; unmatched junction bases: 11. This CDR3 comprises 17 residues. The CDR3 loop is CASSVLGLADLYNEQFF. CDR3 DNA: TGCGCCAGCAGCGTTTTAGGACTAGCGGACTTATACAATGAGCAGTTCTTC. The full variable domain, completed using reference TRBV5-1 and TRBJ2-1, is KAGVTQTPRYLIKTRGQQVTLSCSPISGHRSVSWYQQTPGQGLQFLFEYFSETQRNKGNFPGRFSGRQFSNSRSEMNVSTLELGDSALYLCASSVLGLADLYNEQFFGPGTRLTVL.

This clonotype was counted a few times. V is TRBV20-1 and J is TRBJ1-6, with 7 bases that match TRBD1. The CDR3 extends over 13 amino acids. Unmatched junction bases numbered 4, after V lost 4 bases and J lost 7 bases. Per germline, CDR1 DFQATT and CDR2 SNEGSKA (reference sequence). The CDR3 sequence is CSANRGANSPLHF. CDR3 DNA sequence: TGCAGTGCTAACAGGGGAGCAAATTCACCCCTCCACTTT.

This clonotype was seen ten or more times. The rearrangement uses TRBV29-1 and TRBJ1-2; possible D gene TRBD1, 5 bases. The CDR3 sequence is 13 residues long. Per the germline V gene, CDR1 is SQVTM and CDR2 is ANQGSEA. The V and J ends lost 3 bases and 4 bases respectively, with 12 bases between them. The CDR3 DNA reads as TGCAGCGTTGATCAGGGACCCTCCTATGGCTACACCTTC. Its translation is CSVDQGPSYGYTF.

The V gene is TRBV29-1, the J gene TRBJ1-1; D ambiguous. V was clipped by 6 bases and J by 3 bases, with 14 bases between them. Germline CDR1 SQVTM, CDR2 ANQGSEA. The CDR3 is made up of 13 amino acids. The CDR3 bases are TGCAGCGTCTCGACCGGTGGGGACACTGAAGCTTTCTTT. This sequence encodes CSVSTGGDTEAFF.

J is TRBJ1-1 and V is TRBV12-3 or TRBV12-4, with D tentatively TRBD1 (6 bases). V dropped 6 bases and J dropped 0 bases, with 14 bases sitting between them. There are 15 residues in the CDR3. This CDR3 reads CASSRVQGLNTEAFF. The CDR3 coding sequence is TGTGCCAGCAGCCGGGTGCAGGGGCTGAACACTGAAGCTTTCTTT.

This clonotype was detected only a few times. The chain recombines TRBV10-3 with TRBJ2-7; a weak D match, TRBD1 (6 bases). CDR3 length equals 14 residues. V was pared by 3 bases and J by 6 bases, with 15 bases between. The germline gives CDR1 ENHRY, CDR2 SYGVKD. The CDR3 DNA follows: TGTGCCATCAGTGAATCTCACCCAGGGGCCGAGCAGTACTTC. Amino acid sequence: CAISESHPGAEQYF.

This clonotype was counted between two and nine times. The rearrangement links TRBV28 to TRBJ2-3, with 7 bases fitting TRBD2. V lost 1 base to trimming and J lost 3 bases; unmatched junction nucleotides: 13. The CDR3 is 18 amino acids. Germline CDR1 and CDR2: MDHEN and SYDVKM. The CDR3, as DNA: TGTGCCAGCAGTTTATTCAGCTTCAAGCGGGATGAAACAGATACGCAGTATTTT. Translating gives CASSLFSFKRDETDTQYF. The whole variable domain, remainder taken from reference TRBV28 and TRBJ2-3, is DVKVTQSSRYLVKRTGEKVFLECVQDMDHENMFWYRQDPGLGLRLIYFSYDVKMKEKGDIPEGYSVSREKKERFSLILESASTNQTSMYLCASSLFSFKRDETDTQYFGPGTRLTVL.

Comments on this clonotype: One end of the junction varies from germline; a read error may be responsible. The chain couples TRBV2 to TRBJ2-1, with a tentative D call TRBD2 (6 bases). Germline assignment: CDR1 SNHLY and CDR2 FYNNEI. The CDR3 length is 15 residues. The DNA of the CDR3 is TGTGTCAGCAGGGAGGCTAGTGATCCCTTCAATGAGCAGTTCTTC. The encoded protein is CVSREASDPFNEQFF.